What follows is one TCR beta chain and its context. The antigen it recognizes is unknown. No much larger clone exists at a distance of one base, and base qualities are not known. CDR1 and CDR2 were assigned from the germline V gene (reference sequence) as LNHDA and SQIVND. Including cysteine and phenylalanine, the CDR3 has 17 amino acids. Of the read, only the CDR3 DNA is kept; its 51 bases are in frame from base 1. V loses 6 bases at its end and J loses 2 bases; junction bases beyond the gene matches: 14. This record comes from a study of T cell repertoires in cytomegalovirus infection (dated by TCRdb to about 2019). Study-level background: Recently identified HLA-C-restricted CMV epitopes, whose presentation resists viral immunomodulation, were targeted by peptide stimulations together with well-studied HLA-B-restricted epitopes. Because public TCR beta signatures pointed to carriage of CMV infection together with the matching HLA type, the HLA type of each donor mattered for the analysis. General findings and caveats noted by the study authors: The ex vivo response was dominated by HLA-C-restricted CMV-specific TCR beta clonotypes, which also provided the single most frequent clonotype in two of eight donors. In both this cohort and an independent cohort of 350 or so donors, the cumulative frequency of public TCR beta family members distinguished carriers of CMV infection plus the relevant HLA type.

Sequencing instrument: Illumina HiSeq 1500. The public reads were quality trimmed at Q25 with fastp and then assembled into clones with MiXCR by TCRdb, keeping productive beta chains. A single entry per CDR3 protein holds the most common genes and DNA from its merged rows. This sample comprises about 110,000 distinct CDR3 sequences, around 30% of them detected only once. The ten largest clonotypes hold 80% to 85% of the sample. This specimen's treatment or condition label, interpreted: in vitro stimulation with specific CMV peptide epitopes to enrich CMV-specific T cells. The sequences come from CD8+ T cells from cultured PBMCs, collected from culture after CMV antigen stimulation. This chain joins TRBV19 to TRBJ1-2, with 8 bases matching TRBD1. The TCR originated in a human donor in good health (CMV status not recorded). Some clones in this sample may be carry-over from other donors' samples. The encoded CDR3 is CASSAVWSGGWNYGYTF. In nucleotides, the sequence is TGTGCCAGTAGCGCGGTTTGGTCAGGGGGCTGGAACTATGGCTACACCTTC. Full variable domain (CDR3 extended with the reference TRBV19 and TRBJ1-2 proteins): DGGITQSPKYLFRKEGQNVTLSCEQNLNHDAMYWYRQDPGQGLRLIYYSQIVNDFQKGDIAEGYSVSREKKESFPLTVTSAQKNPTAFYLCASSAVWSGGWNYGYTFGSGTRLTVV.